The 2 T cell receptor beta chains given below trace back to one sample, sequenced in a study of blood T cell repertoires in COVID-19. The table came from immunoSEQ multiplex PCR; TCRdb's copy has only in-frame clones and leaves some out. The table has roughly 100,000 clones, approximately 80% seen once. The sequenced material came from peripheral blood. The receptors were sampled from an elderly woman with active or convalescent COVID-19.

V and J are TRBV7-9 and TRBJ1-1; D is ambiguous. With 7 bases removed from V and 0 bases from J, the gap between germline ends came to 21 bases. Germline CDR1 is SEHNR and CDR2 is FQNEAQ (reference sequence). The CDR3 runs 17 residues. The CDR3 DNA is TGTGCCAGCATATCTCACAGTCGTTATCTTATGAACACTGAAGCTTTCTTT. It is translated as CASISHSRYLMNTEAFF. Based on the CDR3 plus reference TRBV7-9 and TRBJ1-1, the full variable domain is DTGVSQNPRHKITKRGQNVTFRCDPISEHNRLYWYRQTLGQGPEFLTYFQNEAQLEKSRLLSDRFSAERPKGSFSTLEIQRTEQGDSAMYLCASISHSRYLMNTEAFFGQGTRLTVV.

The chain combines TRBV5-4 with TRBJ2-4; TRBD2 might be the D (7 bases). V lost 0 bases to trimming and J lost 1 base, with 14 bases between them. The CDR3 loop spans 17 amino acids. Per germline, CDR1 SGHNT and CDR2 YYREEE (reference sequence). The CDR3 region has the DNA TGTGCCAGCAGCTTGGGGCTCCCGGGGGGCGCCAAAAACATTCAGTACTTC. Encoded protein: CASSLGLPGGAKNIQYF.